A single sample gave rise to the 29 T cell receptor beta chains below, sequenced in a study of T-cell memory formation after mild COVID-19. In TCRdb, the 5' RACE reads were re-called with MiXCR into one record per CDR3 protein. The repertoire holds about 250,000 distinct CDR3 sequences, with around 17% as singletons. Sequenced input: PBMCs or a T cell subset sorted from them (not recorded which). The receptor set was obtained from a man younger than 30 who had mild COVID-19 (a few samples of this study predate the infection). Cell type and time point are not known.

This clonotype came up a few times. This chain links TRBV6-5 with TRBJ1-2; 7 nucleotides match TRBD1. V shed 5 bases, J shed 8 bases, and the junction held 8 bases outside the gene matches. The CDR3 spans 13 residues. Germline V gene sequence: CDR1 MNHEY, CDR2 SVGAGI. The CDR3 reads CASSEPTGIGYTF. The CDR3 coding sequence is TGTGCCAGCAGTGAACCGACAGGGATCGGCTACACCTTC.

This chain joins TRBV3-1 and TRBJ1-3; D unresolved. The CDR3 runs 11 residues. CDR1 and CDR2 from the germline V gene are LGHDT and YNNKEL (reference sequence). Trimming took 7 bases from V and 4 from J, leaving 5 bases between them. CDR3 protein: CASKLGNTIYF. The CDR3 DNA is TGTGCCAGCAAGTTGGGAAACACCATATATTTT.

The gene calls are TRBV19 and TRBJ2-1; D gene unclear. CDR3 length: 17 amino acids. The V gene lost 3 bases and the J gene lost 2 bases, with 17 bases spanning the gap. The V gene's germline CDR1 is LNHDA and CDR2 SQIVND (reference sequence). Here the CDR3 DNA reads TGTGCCAGTAGTATTGGCGGCTATTTCGCTGCCTACAATGAGCAGTTCTTC. Translating it yields CASSIGGYFAAYNEQFF.

The chain recombines TRBV15 with TRBJ1-1, with a tentative D call TRBD1 (5 bases). CDR3 length equals 15 residues. From germline, CDR1 is LNHNV and CDR2 YYDKDF (reference sequence). V was clipped by 4 bases and J by 6 bases, with 18 bases between them. The CDR3 here is CATSTGPGRGAEAFF. The CDR3 nucleotides read TGTGCCACCAGCACCGGACCTGGCCGGGGGGCTGAAGCTTTCTTT.

CDR3 protein: CASREVSNTQYF. The CDR3 region has the DNA TGTGCCAGCAGAGAAGTGAGCAATACGCAGTATTTT. V is TRBV12-3 or TRBV12-4 and J is TRBJ2-3; D remains ambiguous. With 6 bases removed from V and 7 bases from J, the gap between germline ends came to 11 bases. The CDR3 is 12 amino acids.

This clonotype has a handful of counts. The rearrangement links TRBV10-2 to TRBJ1-1; the D gene is possibly TRBD1 (6 bases). Germline V gene data show CDR1 as WSHSY and CDR2 as SAAADI. The CDR3 loop spans 14 amino acids. Trimming pared 10 bases from V and 3 bases from J, leaving 18 bases between. The CDR3 sequence is CATQTGPGDTEAFF. CDR3 sequence (DNA): TGCGCCACCCAGACAGGACCTGGTGACACTGAAGCTTTCTTT.

This rearrangement joins TRBV20-1 to TRBJ2-7; 8 nucleotides match TRBD1. With 5 bases clipped from V and 2 bases from J, the junction kept 5 bases outside the gene matches. CDR1 and CDR2 (germline): DFQATT, SNEGSKA (reference sequence). The CDR3 runs to 13 residues. CDR3 nucleotide sequence: TGCAGTGCTCAGGACAGGGACGCCTACGAGCAGTACTTC. This gives the protein CSAQDRDAYEQYF.

This rearrangement joins TRBV5-1 to TRBJ1-5; 11 bases align to TRBD1. V gave up 3 bases and J gave up 5 bases; unmatched junction bases: 1. CDR3 size: 14 residues. Germline CDR1 reads SGHRS; CDR2 reads YFSETQ. CDR3 sequence reads: CASSSGQGDQPQHF. DNA of the CDR3: TGCGCCAGCAGCTCGGGACAGGGGGATCAGCCCCAGCATTTT.

This clonotype appeared a few times. This chain connects TRBV6-2 or TRBV6-3 to TRBJ2-5, with TRBD2 matching 8 bases. Germline loops: CDR1 MNHEY, CDR2 SVGEGT. The CDR3 sequence is 13 residues long. The junction had 3 bases not matched to a gene; V was cut back by 5 bases and J by 4 bases. CDR3 region: CASSRAGVETQYF. CDR3 nucleotides: TGTGCCAGCAGTCGAGCGGGGGTAGAGACCCAGTACTTC.

Only one count was recorded for this clonotype. The chain has TRBV7-2 and TRBJ2-1; D unclear. The length of the CDR3 is 12 residues. Trimming removed 3 bases at V and 9 bases at J, with 9 bases between. Germline V CDR1 and CDR2: SGHTA, FQGNSA. The CDR3 region is CASSFWESEQFF. CDR3 nucleotides: TGTGCCAGCAGCTTTTGGGAAAGTGAGCAGTTCTTC.

In this sample, this clonotype turned up many times. The chain uses TRBV12-3 or TRBV12-4 and TRBJ2-7; 7 bases fit TRBD1. With 8 bases clipped from V and 1 base from J, the junction kept 5 bases outside the gene matches. This CDR3 is 13 amino acids long. For the CDR3, the DNA is TGTGCCAGCGGCTGGGACAGTTCCTACGAGCAGTACTTC. It yields the protein CASGWDSSYEQYF.

This clonotype has only a few counts. The rearrangement uses TRBV5-1 and TRBJ1-1, with 7 positions matching TRBD1. The CDR3 is 14 residues long. V was clipped by 4 bases and J by 7 bases; unmatched bases: 10. CDR1 is SGHRS and CDR2 is YFSETQ in the germline V gene. The CDR3, as DNA: TGCGCCAGCAGCCCGCCGGGACAGCCCCGTGAAGCTTTCTTT. As protein: CASSPPGQPREAFF.

V gene TRBV9 combines with J gene TRBJ1-5, with D unclear. Germline CDR1 SGDLS, CDR2 YYNGEE. There are 14 residues in the CDR3. The germline V and J ends were trimmed by 7 bases and 9 bases, with 20 bases remaining between them. The chain's CDR3 is CASPQVGVHTPQHF. The CDR3 DNA reads TGTGCCAGCCCCCAGGTTGGGGTTCATACGCCCCAGCATTTT.

The chain combines TRBV7-2 with TRBJ2-7, with 7 bases identical to TRBD1. Germline V CDR1 and CDR2: SGHTA, FQGNSA. The CDR3 has 16 residues. Germline trimming cut 5 bases from V and 7 bases from J; bases unmatched to any gene: 17. CDR3 in DNA: TGTGCCAGCAGCCGAGGTGGTGCAGGGGGTACGGGGGAGCAGTACTTC. Protein product: CASSRGGAGGTGEQYF. The variable domain in full, completed from reference TRBV7-2 and TRBJ2-7, reads GAGVSQSPSNKVTEKGKDVELRCDPISGHTALYWYRQSLGQGLEFLIYFQGNSAPDKSGLPSDRFSAERTGGSVSTLTIQRTQQEDSAVYLCASSRGGAGGTGEQYFGPGTRLTVT.

This clonotype has only a few counts. The rearrangement joins TRBV9 to TRBJ2-1; no clear D gene. The CDR3 contains 13 residues. Trimming took 4 bases from V and 6 from J, leaving 11 bases between them. Germline values: CDR1 SGDLS, CDR2 YYNGEE. CDR3 amino acids: CASSPRAVNEQFF. The CDR3 DNA follows: TGTGCCAGCAGCCCAAGGGCGGTCAATGAGCAGTTCTTC.

CDR3 nucleotides: TGTGCCAGCAGCTTAACTAGCTACACAGATACGCAGTATTTT. Translation: CASSLTSYTDTQYF. This chain links TRBV7-3 with TRBJ2-3; D remains ambiguous. The CDR3 is made up of 14 amino acids. With 0 bases removed from V and 2 bases from J, the gap between germline ends came to 6 bases. From germline, CDR1 is SGHTA and CDR2 FQGTGA.

This chain connects TRBV18 to TRBJ1-1; the match to TRBD1 covers 8 bases. The CDR3 consists of 11 residues. Germline V lookup: CDR1 KGHSH, CDR2 LQKENI. The J segment lost 10 bases and the V segment lost 3 bases, leaving 1 base of the junction unmatched. The CDR3 nucleotides are TGTGCCAGCTCACCGACAGGGGTAGCTTTCTTT. Residues: CASSPTGVAFF. Full variable domain (missing parts from reference TRBV18 and TRBJ1-1): NAGVMQNPRHLVRRRGQEARLRCSPMKGHSHVYWYRQLPEEGLKFMVYLQKENIIDESGMPKERFSAEFPKEGPSILRIQQVVRGDSAAYFCASSPTGVAFFGQGTRLTVV.

The chain employs TRBV5-1 and TRBJ2-3, with D perhaps TRBD1 or TRBD2 (5 bases each). CDR1 SGHRS and CDR2 YFSETQ come from the germline V gene. The V and J ends lost 4 bases and 4 bases respectively, with 19 bases between them. The CDR3 is made up of 16 amino acids. The CDR3 spells CASSDQGVGSADTQYF. CDR3 in DNA: TGCGCCAGCAGCGACCAGGGAGTTGGGTCCGCAGATACGCAGTATTTT.

This clonotype showed up just a few times. The chain uses TRBV7-9 and TRBJ2-5, with TRBD2 matching 9 bases. The CDR3 loop spans 14 amino acids. Trimming cost V 5 bases and J 4 bases; bases outside gene matches: 5. Germline loops: CDR1 SEHNR, CDR2 FQNEAQ (reference sequence). In nucleotides, the CDR3 is TGTGCCAGCAGCCAGCTAGCGGGACGAGAGACCCAGTACTTC. Translating gives CASSQLAGRETQYF.

The chain combines TRBV5-1 with TRBJ2-5; maybe TRBD2 (5 bases). This CDR3 has 16 amino acids. Looked up from germline, CDR1 is SGHRS and CDR2 is YFSETQ. The germline V and J ends were trimmed by 4 bases and 4 bases, with 20 bases remaining between them. CDR3 sequence (DNA): TGCGCCAGCAGCCCGGCTAGCACCGGCTGGGGAGAGACCCAGTACTTC. It yields the protein CASSPASTGWGETQYF.

V and J are TRBV29-1 and TRBJ2-2; D tentatively reads TRBD1 or TRBD2 (5 bases each). The CDR3 spans 12 residues. Germline CDR1 and CDR2: SQVTM and ANQGSEA. The V and J ends lost 4 bases and 4 bases respectively, with 7 bases between them. CDR3 DNA: TGCAGCGTTGGGGGGTTCACCGGGGAGCTGTTTTTT. The encoded protein is CSVGGFTGELFF.

This clonotype has a handful of counts. The CDR3 DNA reads TGTGCCAGCAGTCGGACAGGGTTTGGGGACAATGAGCAGTTCTTC. Translated: CASSRTGFGDNEQFF. The rearrangement uses TRBV6-5 and TRBJ2-1; 8 nucleotides match TRBD1. CDR1 and CDR2 from the germline V gene are MNHEY and SVGAGI. The V gene end was trimmed by 5 bases and the J gene end by 5 bases; junction bases not matched to a gene: 8. CDR3 length: 15 residues.

This clonotype was seen only a few times. The rearrangement links TRBV7-2 to TRBJ2-3, with TRBD1 identical over 10 bases. The junction had 7 bases not matched to a gene; V was cut back by 5 bases and J by 8 bases. This CDR3 spans 14 amino acids. Germline V lookup: CDR1 SGHTA, CDR2 FQGNSA. CDR3 nucleotides: TGTGCCAGCAGCCGGGGACAGGGGAGGCGTACGCAGTATTTT. The encoded protein is CASSRGQGRRTQYF.

The chain recombines TRBV4-3 with TRBJ2-7, with no clear D. This CDR3 is 14 amino acids long. From germline, CDR1 is LGHNA and CDR2 YSLEER. Trimming cost V 0 bases and J 0 bases, with 6 bases left between them. The CDR3 region has the DNA TGCGCCAGCAGCCAAGACATCAGCTCCTACGAGCAGTACTTC. As protein: CASSQDISSYEQYF.

The rearrangement links TRBV4-3 to TRBJ2-5; TRBD2 is a possible D gene (6 bases). Germline CDR1 LGHNA, CDR2 YSLEER. This CDR3 comprises 14 residues. V lost 1 base and J 4 bases, leaving 10 bases between the germline ends. The CDR3 region has the DNA TGCGCCAGCAGCCAAGGGTACGGGGGAGAGACCCAGTACTTC. Translating gives CASSQGYGGETQYF.

In this sample, this clonotype turned up a few times. This sequence joins TRBV12-3 or TRBV12-4 and TRBJ1-5; perhaps TRBD1 as D (6 bases). CDR3 length equals 15 residues. Trimming stripped 6 bases from V and 7 bases from J, with 19 bases between. The CDR3 sequence: CASSQSTGRGQPQHF. The CDR3 DNA reads TGTGCCAGCAGCCAAAGTACAGGGCGAGGGCAGCCCCAGCATTTT.

The chain is built from TRBV3-1 and TRBJ2-7; 8 bases match TRBD2. CDR1 is LGHDT and CDR2 is YNNKEL in the germline V gene (reference sequence). After removal of 1 base from V and 6 bases from J, the junction contained 11 bases not matched to a gene. This CDR3 has 16 amino acids. CDR3 in amino acids: CASSQGTGGAVPEQYF. The CDR3 bases are TGTGCCAGCAGCCAAGGGACGGGGGGGGCCGTCCCCGAGCAGTACTTC.

The chain recombines TRBV6-5 with TRBJ2-2; D remains unclear. Germline CDR1 reads MNHEY; CDR2 reads SVGAGI. The CDR3 runs 13 residues. Trimming took off 2 bases at V and 6 bases at J, with 7 bases between the two ends. The CDR3 sequence is CASSYGPPGELFF. As DNA, the CDR3 is TGTGCCAGCAGTTACGGGCCCCCCGGGGAGCTGTTTTTT.

This clonotype was counted a few times. Here the CDR3 reads CASSLAVGNTEAFF. CDR3 bases: TGCGCCAGCAGCTTGGCCGTGGGGAACACTGAAGCTTTCTTT. V gene TRBV5-1 combines with J gene TRBJ1-1; D not certain. Trimming removed 0 bases at V and 1 base at J, with 7 bases between. There are 14 residues in the CDR3. In germline, CDR1 is SGHRS, CDR2 YFSETQ.